This T cell receptor beta chain was retrieved from a study of long-term antiretroviral therapy in people with HIV. Findings and caveats of the study: Despite increasing after ART, diversity remained lower than that of transplant donor controls. Nothing was known about ART adherence, viral resistance or changes in therapy. HIV repertoire CDR3 lengths ranged less widely than those of controls.

The V and J ends lost 7 bases and 4 bases respectively, with 16 bases between them. CDR3 length: 14 amino acids. Germline CDR1 is MNHEY and CDR2 is SVGAGI. With regard to this clone: Its target is unknown.

The assay used was immunoSEQ (version v3.0), run at survey level. Each sample aimed for 40,000-50,000 sequenced T-cell genomes. Using immunoSEQ multiplex PCR, the repertoire was profiled, and TCRdb retains in-frame clones only, with some absent. Of tens of thousands of clones in the sample, about 95% were seen once. The starting material was unsorted PBMCs, obtained roughly 6 years after starting antiretroviral therapy. J is TRBJ1-1 and V is TRBV6-5; the D gene is possibly TRBD1 (6 bases). This TCR derives from a young man with HIV. The CDR3 bases are TGTGCCAGCAACTACGCCGGGACATCCACTGAAGCTTTCTTT. It translates to CASNYAGTSTEAFF.